This note documents a single T cell receptor (beta chain) sequence. Its antigen target is currently unknown. No base qualities exist here, and no much larger clone lies one base off it. The data derive from a study of shared clonotypes between healthy human individuals (dated by TCRdb to 2018 to 2021). Regarding the study in general: A couple of women and a few men aged 18 to 49 years were included in the cohort. Per donor, leukapheresis produced somewhere between about 0.8 and 9.5 billion PBMCs. For each donor, CD4 naive and CD4 memory were each given three plates, CD8 naive was given two plates, and CD8 memory was given one plate. To estimate repertoire size and how much clonotype sharing occurs between individuals, the study deeply sequenced the blood TCR repertoires of about five healthy adults. Libraries were prepared and TCR repertoires were sequenced by different laboratories using diverse techniques, in order to increase sequencing depth and limit assay-specific biases. Here is what the overall study found, with its caveats: The small number of donors limited the genetic and exposure-history diversity represented. Pairwise subsampling indicated that sequencing depth was expected to affect the degree of clonotype sharing among donors. Larger estimated clonotype richness was generally found for naive subsets than for memory subsets. Rarefaction of sorted-subset datasets indicated incomplete sequencing despite the large sequencing depth. Compared with non-shared clonotypes, clonotypes shared by all four sorted-subset donors had higher generation probabilities. Only blood was sampled, and tissue TCR repertoires likely differ from those in blood. When several donors were compared, the shared fraction of clonotypes was roughly 5% for naive CD4, around 4% for naive CD8, 2% to 2.5% for memory CD4, and less than 0.5% for memory CD8.

TCR CDR3 regions were amplified from genomic DNA by multiplex PCR using the deep immunoSEQ assay. Extracted genomic DNA from each cell subset was spread evenly across all wells of several immunoSEQ 96-well plates, with each plate serving as a replicate. Each replicate PCR for sorted subsets received around 200 ng genomic DNA, equal to 28,000 or so T cell genomes. The purified libraries were quantified using a Qubit 3.0 fluorometer, sized with a Bioanalyzer 2100, and then quantified again using the KAPA Library Quantification kit. Each immunoSEQ 96-well plate was sequenced on its own single-read 150-cycle Illumina NextSeq 550 flow cell. The published analysis was carried out like this. Because the immunoSEQ output held only junctional sequences and lacked quality scores, the filtering could not match the filtering applied to full-length reads. To assign V/J genes and CDR3, sequences were annotated using PyIR, a Python wrapper for IgBLAST v1.9, with IMGT germline references. Any read was removed if the V/J assignment was weak (E-value above 1e-6), the CDR3 was missing, or the read contained stop codons, out-of-frame junctions, or ambiguous translated residues. A V3J clonotype was defined by an identical inferred V gene, J gene, and CDR3 amino acid sequence. Percentage overlap between repertoires was calculated by dividing the number of shared unique clonotypes by the size of the smaller repertoire. Richness of each repertoire was evaluated using RTK rarefaction, the Chao1 estimator, and Recon v2.1 estimates of unobserved clonotypes. Generation probabilities for all TCRbeta clonotypes obtained by the gDNA method from a handful of donors were computed using OLGA. TCRdb took this table from immuneACCESS and kept in-frame rearrangements with V and J called. Such tables lack part of the clones; where checked against another copy, unresolved V genes explain under half of the gap, and the rest is unexplained. V, J and clone size are taken as reported in that table, and D and trimming were inferred from the DNA itself. This sample lists around 610,000 clones; around 96% were detected once. More than 0.085% of the sample belongs to the ten largest clones.

CD8 naive samples were obtained by positive selection for CCR7 among CD45RO-negative cells, yielding a CD45RA+CCR7+ population from which TemRA cells were excluded. Donors were healthy HIV-negative adults with no recently reported acute infections or vaccinations. Every donor was a Caucasian adult living in Nashville, Tennessee, USA. After blood collection by leukapheresis, PBMCs were isolated using Ficoll-Histopaque density gradient centrifugation and then cryopreserved in the vapor phase of liquid nitrogen. Purity and quantity of every magnetically sorted T cell population were checked by analytical flow cytometry. From each sorted fraction, genomic DNA was isolated and quantified by UV absorbance on a Nanodrop 2000c. As encoded in the germline V gene, CDR1 is SGHAT while CDR2 is FQNNGV. V is clipped by 3 bases and J by 4 bases, and the sequence between their germline boundaries is 8 bases long. Spanning cysteine to phenylalanine, the CDR3 consists of 13 amino acids. Just CDR3 DNA is preserved here, 39 bases in frame from base 1.

The chain is assembled from TRBV11-2 and TRBJ2-3, with the D segment identity uncertain. This clonotype was sampled from a young woman in good health. The sequencing sample was made of naive CD8+ T cells sorted from blood. The label giving this sample's cell subset or site can be read as: CD45RA+CCR7+. At the DNA level, the sequence is TGTGCCAGCAGCTTGCCTTTAGCAGATACGCAGTATTTT. This translates into CASSLPLADTQYF.